The 10 T cell receptor beta chains below were found in one sample sequenced in a study of T cells in Graves' hyperthyroidism and ophthalmopathy. From RNA transcripts, TCR beta CDR3 regions were amplified. HTBI primers were the set used in a first-round RT-PCR of the TCR CDR3. TCRdb fed the multiplex PCR reads into MiXCR, producing one record per CDR3 protein. The sample yields under 250,000 distinct CDR3 sequences, 17% seen once. Sequencing input: blood. The source is a man over 45 with Graves' hyperthyroidism.

This clonotype was seen a handful of times. The CDR3: CASSYRGFDEQYF. CDR3 in DNA: TGTGCCAGCAGTTACCGGGGCTTCGACGAGCAGTACTTC. The gene calls are TRBV6-5 and TRBJ2-7; D may be TRBD1 or TRBD2 (5 bases each). Germline lookup yields CDR1 MNHEY and CDR2 SVGAGI. V dropped 2 bases and J dropped 5 bases, with 10 bases sitting between them. The CDR3 runs 13 residues.

This clonotype showed up many times. CDR3 amino acids: CASSPWTGPSATNEKLFF. The DNA for the CDR3 is TGTGCCAGCAGTCCCTGGACAGGACCTTCGGCAACTAATGAAAAACTGTTTTTT. The V call is TRBV6-2 or TRBV6-3, the J call TRBJ1-4; TRBD1 aligns across 7 bases. The CDR3 loop spans 18 amino acids. Trimming at V came to 5 bases and at J to 0 bases, leaving 12 bases not matched to a gene. From germline, CDR1 is MNHEY and CDR2 SVGEGT.

Ten or more counts support this clonotype. The CDR3 DNA is TGTGCCACCCGGGGGGAGTCTTATTATGGCTACACCTTC. It encodes CATRGESYYGYTF. The genes are TRBV6-1 and TRBJ1-2; a weak D match, TRBD1 (5 bases). CDR1 and CDR2 from the germline V gene are MNHNS and SASEGT. V gave up 10 bases and J gave up 5 bases, with 17 bases separating them. CDR3 length: 13 amino acids.

The sample holds many counts of this clonotype. The chain links TRBV28 to TRBJ2-7; D is ambiguous. Germline CDR1 MDHEN, CDR2 SYDVKM. Trimming pared 8 bases from V and 4 bases from J, leaving 9 bases between. This CDR3 spans 11 amino acids. The CDR3 nucleotides read TGTGCCAGCGGGGAAGAGTACGAGCAGTACTTC. Residues: CASGEEYEQYF.

This clonotype showed up many times. This chain connects TRBV11-3 to TRBJ2-7; 8 bases align to TRBD2. The CDR3 loop spans 15 amino acids. Germline trimming cut 5 bases from V and 3 bases from J; bases unmatched to any gene: 9. CDR1 and CDR2 (germline): SGHNT, YENEEA. The CDR3 sequence is CASSAGRGQDYEQYF. The CDR3 region has the DNA TGTGCCAGCAGCGCCGGGAGGGGACAAGACTACGAGCAGTACTTC.

This clonotype occurred many times. Here the CDR3 DNA reads TGCAGTGCAACGGACAAATCAAAGGGTGAAAAACTGTTTTTT. Translated, it gives CSATDKSKGEKLFF. The chain carries TRBV20-1 and TRBJ1-4; D might be TRBD1 (5 bases). Germline V gene lookup returns CDR1 DFQATT and CDR2 SNEGSKA (reference sequence). Trimming stripped 6 bases from V and 7 bases from J, with 18 bases between. The CDR3 spans 14 residues.

A few counts support this clonotype. This sequence joins TRBV6-2 or TRBV6-3 and TRBJ2-1, with a tentative D call TRBD1 (5 bases). The CDR3 loop spans 15 amino acids. Trimming removed 7 bases from V and 2 bases from J, with 15 bases in between. CDR1 MNHEY and CDR2 SVGEGT come from the germline V gene. The CDR3 protein is CASTLGAGPYNEQFF. The CDR3 bases are TGTGCCAGCACCCTAGGGGCAGGGCCCTACAATGAGCAGTTCTTC.

This clonotype was recorded many times. The J gene is TRBJ2-2, the V gene TRBV15, with 8 bases fitting TRBD1. Germline lookup yields CDR1 LNHNV and CDR2 YYDKDF (reference sequence). J gave up 4 bases and V 0 bases, and 7 bases lay outside the gene matches. This CDR3 is 17 amino acids long. The CDR3 coding sequence is TGTGCCACCAGCAGAGATCTGGGCAGGGGGCTCACCGGGGAGCTGTTTTTT. It translates to CATSRDLGRGLTGELFF. Drawing the rest from reference TRBV15 and TRBJ2-2, the complete variable domain is DAMVIQNPRYQVTQFGKPVTLSCSQTLNHNVMYWYQQKSSQAPKLLFHYYDKDFNNEADTPDNFQSRRPNTSFCFLDIRSPGLGDTAMYLCATSRDLGRGLTGELFFGEGSRLTVL.

This clonotype was counted ten times or more. The V and J genes are TRBV9 and TRBJ2-7, with TRBD2 identical over 11 bases. This CDR3 is 14 amino acids long. CDR1 and CDR2 (germline): SGDLS, YYNGEE. Germline trimming cut 5 bases from V and 7 bases from J; bases unmatched to any gene: 8. The CDR3 sequence: CASSMGLAAGEQYF. The CDR3 DNA reads as TGTGCCAGCAGTATGGGACTAGCGGCCGGGGAGCAGTACTTC.

V usage is TRBV24-1 and J usage is TRBJ2-1, with 7 bases that match TRBD1. This CDR3 has 16 residues. The germline CDR1 and CDR2 sequences are KGHDR and SFDVKD. Unmatched junction bases numbered 9, after V lost 3 bases and J lost 5 bases. CDR3 DNA: TGTGCCACCAGTGATGCTCGACAGGGACAACACAATGAGCAGTTCTTC. Residues: CATSDARQGQHNEQFF.